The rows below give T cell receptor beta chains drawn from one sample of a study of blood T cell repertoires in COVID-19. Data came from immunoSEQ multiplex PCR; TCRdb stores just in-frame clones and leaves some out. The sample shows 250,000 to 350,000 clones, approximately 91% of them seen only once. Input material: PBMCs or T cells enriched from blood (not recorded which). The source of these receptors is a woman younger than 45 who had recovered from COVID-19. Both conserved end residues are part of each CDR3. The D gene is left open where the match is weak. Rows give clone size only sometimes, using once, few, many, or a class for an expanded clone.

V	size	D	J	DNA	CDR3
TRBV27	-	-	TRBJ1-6	TGTGCCAGCAGTTTCCGGGGAGGGGCGTACGATTCACCCCTCCACTTT	CASSFRGGAYDSPLHF
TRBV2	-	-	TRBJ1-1	TGTGCCACTCGGAGGCCCACCACGCCTTTTGAAGCTTTCTTT	CATRRPTTPFEAFF
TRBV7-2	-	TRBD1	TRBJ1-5	TGTGCCAGCAGCTTGCAGGGGGCGGGCAATCAGCCCCAGCATTTT	CASSLQGAGNQPQHF
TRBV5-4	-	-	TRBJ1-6	TGTGCCAGCAGCTTGGGCCCGCCAGGGCCCTATAATTCACCCCTCCACTTT	CASSLGPPGPYNSPLHF
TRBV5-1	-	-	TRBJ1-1	TGCGCCAGCAGCTTTGACAGACTGAACACTGAAGCTTTCTTT	CASSFDRLNTEAFF
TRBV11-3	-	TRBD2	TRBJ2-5	TGTGCCAGCAGCCTGGATAGCGGGGGCCAAGAGACCCAGTACTTC	CASSLDSGGQETQYF
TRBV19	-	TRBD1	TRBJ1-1	TGTGCCAGTAGTATACAGGGGGCGGTGAACACTGAAGCTTTCTTT	CASSIQGAVNTEAFF
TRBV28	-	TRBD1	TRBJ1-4	TGTGCCAGCAGCGTTGGAGGTGGTGGACAGGGGTGGATTGAAAAACTGTTTTTT	CASSVGGGGQGWIEKLFF
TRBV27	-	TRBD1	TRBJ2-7	TGTGCCAGCAGTCCCCTCCGGGACAGACCCTACGAGCAGTACTTC	CASSPLRDRPYEQYF
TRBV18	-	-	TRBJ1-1	TGTGCCAGCTCACCCACCGGGGAGGCCCCTGAAGCTTTCTTT	CASSPTGEAPEAFF
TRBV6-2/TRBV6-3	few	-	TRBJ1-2	TGTGCCAGCAGTTCCTGGACAGATTTGGGTCCGGGCTACACCTTC	CASSSWTDLGPGYTF
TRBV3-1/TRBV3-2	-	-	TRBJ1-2	TGTGCCAGCAGCACGAGCATAACAGGGCCCTATGGCTACACCTTC	CASSTSITGPYGYTF
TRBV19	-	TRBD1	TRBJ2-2	TGTGCCAGTAGTCCCCGGGCAGGGGGCTTAACCGGGGAGCTGTTTTTT	CASSPRAGGLTGELFF
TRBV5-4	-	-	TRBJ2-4	TGTGCCAGCAGCTTGGATAGCGACATTCAGTACTTC	CASSLDSDIQYF
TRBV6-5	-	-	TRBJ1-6	TGTGCCAGCTATTTCGACAGGTCGAATAATTCACCCCTCCACTTT	CASYFDRSNNSPLHF
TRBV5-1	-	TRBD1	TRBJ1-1	TGCGCCAGCAGCTTGCAGGGGGAAACTGAAGCTTTCTTT	CASSLQGETEAFF
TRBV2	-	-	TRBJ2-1	TGTGCCAGCAGATGGGGGACTGCAAATGAGCAGTTCTTC	CASRWGTANEQFF
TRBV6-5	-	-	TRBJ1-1	TGTGCCAGCAGTTCGACGGGCGGGATCACTGAAGCTTTCTTT	CASSSTGGITEAFF
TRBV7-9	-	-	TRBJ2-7	TGTGCCAGCAGCTCCTCGGGGATCGAGCAGTACTTC	CASSSSGIEQYF
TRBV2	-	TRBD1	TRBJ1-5	TGTGCCAGCAGTGAAGTTGTGGACAGGGTCCGATCCAATCAGCCCCAGCATTTT	CASSEVVDRVRSNQPQHF
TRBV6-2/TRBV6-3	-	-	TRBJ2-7	TGTGCCAGCAGTTACTCCTCGGGGGGCGGATATCCCTACGAGCAGTACTTC	CASSYSSGGGYPYEQYF
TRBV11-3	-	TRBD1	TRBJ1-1	TGTGCCAGCAGCTTCACAGGGGGTAGCACTGAAGCTTTCTTT	CASSFTGGSTEAFF